The present TCR beta chain was sequenced within a study of metastatic and nonmetastatic thyroid tumors. Across the study: Samples came from malignant and benign thyroid patients, and repertoires were compared across blood and tumor or nodule tissue.

This CDR3 contains 16 residues. V lost 5 bases and J lost 4, with 17 bases in between. Germline values: CDR1 SGHAT, CDR2 FQNNGV. Before thyroid surgery, none of the patients had received any treatment. Overall study results and limits: In both blood and tumor samples, TCR beta diversity was reported significantly higher for malignant than benign nodules.

Details on this clone: Its antigen is undetermined.

From the PCR reads, TCRdb re-called clones with MiXCR. The data hold 20,000 to 25,000 clones, with 24% observed a single time. The receptor's source is a female donor with papillary thyroid cancer or a benign thyroid nodule (not recorded which). Some clones in this sample may be carry-over from other donors' samples. The specimen sequenced was tumor tissue. This chain links TRBV11-2 with TRBJ2-2; D is unresolved. CDR3 nucleotide sequence: TGTGCCAGCAGCCCCCCGTACCGGCGAGGCACCGGGGAGCTGTTTTTT. Protein: CASSPPYRRGTGELFF.